The 25 T cell receptor beta chains below come from one sample, sequenced in a study of early T cells in non-severe SARS-CoV-2 infection. TCRdb reprocessed the 5' RACE reads via MiXCR and lists one record per CDR3 protein. Here the sample spans 35,000 to 45,000 distinct CDR3 sequences, around 6.5% being singletons. The input for sequencing was whole blood, taken at baseline. The receptors here all came from an adult who was a healthcare worker with PCR-confirmed SARS-CoV-2 infection or an uninfected control (not recorded which).

Many counts were recorded for this clonotype. The rearrangement uses TRBV5-1 and TRBJ1-2; 7 positions match TRBD1. V shed 3 bases and J 5 bases; nucleotides not matched to a gene: 4. Germline CDR1 reads SGHRS; CDR2 reads YFSETQ. CDR3 length: 13 residues. CDR3 protein: CASSSGQTYGYTF. CDR3 DNA sequence: TGCGCCAGCAGCTCGGGACAGACATATGGCTACACCTTC.

This clonotype has more than one count but fewer than ten. V is TRBV28 and J is TRBJ1-6, with a tentative D call TRBD1 (6 bases). The V gene's germline CDR1 is MDHEN and CDR2 SYDVKM. This CDR3 spans 17 amino acids. The V and J ends lost 5 bases and 10 bases respectively, with 24 bases between them. In DNA, the CDR3 is TGTGCCAGCAGTGACCTGGATCCGACAGGTCAAGGATCACCCCTCCACTTT. This encodes CASSDLDPTGQGSPLHF.

This chain connects TRBV11-2 to TRBJ1-3; 7 bases fit TRBD1. The CDR3 contains 16 residues. V lost 2 bases, J lost 3 bases, and 7 bases stayed unmatched. The germline CDR1 and CDR2 sequences are SGHAT and FQNNGV. As DNA, the CDR3 is TGTGCCAGCAGCTTAACTCCAGGGGGACTTGGAAACACCATATATTTT. This gives the protein CASSLTPGGLGNTIYF.

This chain joins TRBV28 and TRBJ1-1; no clear D. The V gene's germline CDR1 is MDHEN and CDR2 SYDVKM. V was shortened by 8 bases and J by 0 bases, with 7 bases between the two germline ends. This CDR3 region has 12 residues. CDR3 sequence: CASGIMNTEAFF. The CDR3 nucleotides read TGTGCCAGCGGGATCATGAACACTGAAGCTTTCTTT.

This chain uses TRBV9 with TRBJ2-1; 7 nucleotides agree with TRBD2. CDR3 length: 13 amino acids. The germline V gene encodes CDR1 SGDLS and CDR2 YYNGEE. With 7 bases clipped from V and 2 bases from J, the junction kept 3 bases outside the gene matches. CDR3 sequence: CASRAGPYNEQFF. The CDR3 bases are TGTGCCAGCCGAGCGGGACCCTACAATGAGCAGTTCTTC.

This clonotype was observed many times. The chain combines TRBV29-1 with TRBJ2-1; 8 positions agree with TRBD1. This CDR3 is built from 12 residues. Germline-derived CDR1 and CDR2 are SQVTM and ANQGSEA. V was clipped by 7 bases and J by 9 bases; unmatched bases: 8. The CDR3 DNA follows: TGCAGCGCCGGACAGGGATCCGGTGAGCAGTTCTTC. Translated: CSAGQGSGEQFF.

J is TRBJ2-1 and V is TRBV24-1, with TRBD2 identical over 14 bases. J was trimmed by 2 bases and V by 1 base; bases with no gene match: 15. This CDR3 region has 22 residues. The V gene's germline CDR1 is KGHDR and CDR2 SFDVKD. The CDR3 region is CATSDFGTSGSSTASAYNEQFF. The CDR3 DNA follows: TGTGCCACCAGTGATTTCGGGACTAGCGGGAGCAGTACCGCTTCGGCCTACAATGAGCAGTTCTTC.

This clonotype was detected many times. The chain uses TRBV28 and TRBJ2-7; D is unresolved. Germline V gene sequence: CDR1 MDHEN, CDR2 SYDVKM. The CDR3 is made up of 13 amino acids. The V end lost 7 bases, the J end lost 0 bases, and 10 bases lay between the germline ends. The CDR3 loop is CASKPFSSYEQYF. The CDR3 coding sequence is TGTGCCAGCAAGCCATTTAGCTCCTACGAGCAGTACTTC.

The chain has TRBV7-8 and TRBJ1-4, with D uncertain. V lost 5 bases and J 8 bases, leaving 15 bases between the germline ends. The CDR3 has 14 residues. CDR1 and CDR2 (germline): SGHVS, FQNEAQ. This CDR3 is CASSPQAGVEKLFF. The CDR3 coding sequence is TGTGCCAGCAGCCCCCAGGCTGGTGTGGAAAAACTGTTTTTT.

This clonotype has a handful of counts. The chain combines TRBV7-2 with TRBJ2-1; a possible D gene is TRBD1 (6 bases). The CDR3 runs 16 residues. Germline V lookup: CDR1 SGHTA, CDR2 FQGNSA. V was shortened by 5 bases and J by 4 bases, with 18 bases between the two germline ends. Written as DNA, the CDR3 is TGTGCCAGCAGCCGCCTTTCTCAGGGGTTATACAATGAGCAGTTCTTC. Residues: CASSRLSQGLYNEQFF.

This clonotype has at least ten counts. This sequence joins TRBV18 and TRBJ2-5; D ambiguous. Germline-derived CDR1 and CDR2 are KGHSH and LQKENI. Trimming took 0 bases from V and 4 from J, leaving 9 bases between them. CDR3 length: 14 residues. CDR3 coding DNA: TGTGCCAGCTCACCACCGTCGCACAGAGAGACCCAGTACTTC. This codes for CASSPPSHRETQYF. The full variable domain, rest sourced from reference TRBV18 and TRBJ2-5, is NAGVMQNPRHLVRRRGQEARLRCSPMKGHSHVYWYRQLPEEGLKFMVYLQKENIIDESGMPKERFSAEFPKEGPSILRIQQVVRGDSAAYFCASSPPSHRETQYFGPGTRLLVL.

This chain joins TRBV7-2 and TRBJ2-1, with D perhaps matching TRBD2 (6 bases). This CDR3 contains 16 residues. The germline V gene has CDR1 SGHTA and CDR2 FQGNSA. The V gene lost 7 bases and the J gene lost 2 bases, with 18 bases spanning the gap. Here the CDR3 reads CASTPGRGSAYNEQFF. CDR3 DNA sequence: TGTGCCAGCACCCCCGGGAGAGGGAGTGCCTACAATGAGCAGTTCTTC.

This clonotype has just a few counts. The chain employs TRBV5-1 and TRBJ1-1; no clear D gene. The CDR3 is made up of 13 amino acids. Germline V lookup: CDR1 SGHRS, CDR2 YFSETQ. With 4 bases removed from V and 10 bases from J, the gap between germline ends came to 17 bases. CDR3: CASSHGQGVGAFF. For the CDR3, the DNA is TGCGCCAGCAGCCACGGGCAAGGAGTGGGAGCTTTCTTT.

The chain is built from TRBV5-5 and TRBJ1-5, with D possibly TRBD1 on 5 matching bases. The V and J ends lost 4 bases and 0 bases respectively, with 11 bases between them. This CDR3 contains 15 residues. The V gene's germline CDR1 is SGHKS and CDR2 YYEKEE (reference sequence). The CDR3: CASSVGVYSNQPQHF. DNA for the CDR3: TGTGCCAGCAGCGTGGGGGTATATAGCAATCAGCCCCAGCATTTT.

In this sample, this clonotype turned up many times. The chain couples TRBV7-2 to TRBJ2-4, with D perhaps matching TRBD2 (7 bases). The germline CDR1 and CDR2 sequences are SGHTA and FQGNSA. The CDR3 is 16 amino acids. Trimming removed 5 bases from V and 6 bases from J, with 20 bases in between. The CDR3 loop reads CASSRTRGMAGNIQYF. The CDR3 coding sequence is TGTGCCAGCAGCCGGACTAGGGGGATGGCGGGAAACATTCAGTACTTC.

This clonotype was seen only a few times. The chain links TRBV27 to TRBJ1-1; no firm D call. Trimming pared 6 bases from V and 7 bases from J, leaving 12 bases between. The CDR3 is 12 amino acids. Germline lookup yields CDR1 MNHEY and CDR2 SMNVEV (reference sequence). In DNA form, the CDR3 reads TGTGCCAGCAGCCGTACCAGAGGTGAAGCTTTCTTT. Translation gives CASSRTRGEAFF.

In its sample, this clonotype was seen many times. V gene TRBV4-1 combines with J gene TRBJ2-1, with TRBD2 matching 11 bases. This CDR3 has 15 residues. CDR1 and CDR2 from the germline V gene are MGHRA and YSYEKL. The junction had 3 bases not matched to a gene; V was cut back by 4 bases and J by 4 bases. In DNA form, the CDR3 reads TGCGCCAGCAGCCGAGCTAGCGGGGGGTACAATGAGCAGTTCTTC. Protein product: CASSRASGGYNEQFF.

This clonotype occurred a few times. The rearrangement joins TRBV24-1 to TRBJ2-7; tentatively, D is TRBD2 (5 bases). V was trimmed by 4 bases and J by 0 bases, leaving 9 bases between them. This CDR3 has 14 amino acids. Germline V gives CDR1 KGHDR, CDR2 SFDVKD. In nucleotides, the CDR3 is TGTGCCACCAGTGACCGGGAAAGCTCCTACGAGCAGTACTTC. This codes for CATSDRESSYEQYF.

This clonotype was counted at least ten times. V gene TRBV3-1 combines with J gene TRBJ2-7; 9 bases line up with TRBD1. The CDR3 has 14 amino acids. With 4 bases clipped from V and 6 bases from J, the junction kept 7 bases outside the gene matches. Germline CDR1 and CDR2: LGHDT and YNNKEL (reference sequence). Here the CDR3 DNA reads TGTGCCAGCAGCCTCGACAGGGGGATAGGCGAGCAGTACTTC. Translated: CASSLDRGIGEQYF.

This clonotype is judged medium-sized. The rearrangement links TRBV5-1 to TRBJ2-3, with TRBD2 matching 9 bases. The ends lost 1 base at V and 0 bases at J; junction bases unmatched: 0. This CDR3 has 15 amino acids. The germline CDR1 and CDR2 sequences are SGHRS and YFSETQ. Here the CDR3 DNA reads TGCGCCAGCAGCTTGACTAGCGGGAGCACAGATACGCAGTATTTT. Its protein product is CASSLTSGSTDTQYF.

This clonotype was counted at least ten times. The J gene is TRBJ2-1, the V gene TRBV28; D tentatively fits TRBD1 or TRBD2 (5 bases each). Trimming left V 8 bases short and J 0 bases short, with 17 bases between. The CDR3 has 16 residues. Germline V CDR1 and CDR2: MDHEN, SYDVKM. Here the CDR3 DNA reads TGTGCCAGCTTTAGCGCCGGGGCAAGCTCCTACAATGAGCAGTTCTTC. Its protein product is CASFSAGASSYNEQFF. Looking up the rest from reference TRBV28 and TRBJ2-1 gives the full variable domain: DVKVTQSSRYLVKRTGEKVFLECVQDMDHENMFWYRQDPGLGLRLIYFSYDVKMKEKGDIPEGYSVSREKKERFSLILESASTNQTSMYLCASFSAGASSYNEQFFGPGTRLTVL.

This clonotype came up a few times. The V call is TRBV5-1, the J call TRBJ1-1; weak D call: TRBD1 (5 bases). From germline, CDR1 is SGHRS and CDR2 YFSETQ. The CDR3 totals 14 residues. V lost 2 bases and J lost 6, with 14 bases in between. CDR3 sequence reads: CASSLSQVSPEAFF. CDR3 nucleotides: TGCGCCAGCAGCTTATCACAGGTTAGCCCTGAAGCTTTCTTT.

In its sample, this clonotype was seen a few times. The V gene is TRBV11-2, the J gene TRBJ1-3; D call uncertain. V was trimmed by 0 bases and J by 4 bases, leaving 13 bases between them. Germline values: CDR1 SGHAT, CDR2 FQNNGV. The CDR3 has 16 amino acids. CDR3 sequence (DNA): TGTGCCAGCAGCTTAGACAGAGATCGGATGGGAAACACCATATATTTT. Translation: CASSLDRDRMGNTIYF.

This clonotype was counted between two and nine times. The chain recombines TRBV6-6 with TRBJ2-3; D gene ambiguous. Per germline, CDR1 MNHNY and CDR2 SVGAGI (reference sequence). This CDR3 has 13 residues. Trimming removed 4 bases from V and 8 bases from J, with 13 bases in between. CDR3 region: CASSSARMGTQYF. DNA for the CDR3: TGTGCCAGCAGTTCGGCTAGGATGGGTACGCAGTATTTT.

V gene TRBV2 combines with J gene TRBJ1-1; D perhaps matches TRBD1 (6 bases). V lost 8 bases and J lost 4, with 17 bases in between. CDR3 length: 14 residues. The germline CDR1 and CDR2 sequences are SNHLY and FYNNEI. The CDR3 reads CASGQRGASTEAFF. The CDR3 nucleotides read TGTGCCAGCGGACAACGGGGGGCCTCCACTGAAGCTTTCTTT.